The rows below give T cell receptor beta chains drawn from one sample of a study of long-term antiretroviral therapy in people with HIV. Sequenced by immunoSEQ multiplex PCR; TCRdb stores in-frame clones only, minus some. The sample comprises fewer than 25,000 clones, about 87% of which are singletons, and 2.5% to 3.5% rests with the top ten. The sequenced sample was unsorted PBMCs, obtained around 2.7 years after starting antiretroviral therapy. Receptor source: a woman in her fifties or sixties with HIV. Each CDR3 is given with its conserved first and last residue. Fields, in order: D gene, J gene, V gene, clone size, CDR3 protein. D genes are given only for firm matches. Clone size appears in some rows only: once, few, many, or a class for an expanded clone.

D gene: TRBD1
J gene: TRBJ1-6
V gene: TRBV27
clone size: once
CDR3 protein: CASSLGTGTSPLHF

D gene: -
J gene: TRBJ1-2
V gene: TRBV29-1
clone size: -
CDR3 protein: CSVEKGLSGYGYTF

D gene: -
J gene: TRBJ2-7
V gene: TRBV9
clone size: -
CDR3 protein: CASSEGDGSYEQYF

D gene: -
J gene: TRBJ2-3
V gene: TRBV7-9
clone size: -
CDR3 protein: CASKWAFTDTQYF

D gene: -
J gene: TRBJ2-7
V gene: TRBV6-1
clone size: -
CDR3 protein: CASGIYEQYF

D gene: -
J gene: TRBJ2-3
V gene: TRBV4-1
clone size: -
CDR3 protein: CASSQDRNTDTQYF

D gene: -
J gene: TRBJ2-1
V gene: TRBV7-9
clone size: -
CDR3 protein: CASSDTSSYNEQFF

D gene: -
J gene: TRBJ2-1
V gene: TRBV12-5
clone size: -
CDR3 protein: CASGLAQFF

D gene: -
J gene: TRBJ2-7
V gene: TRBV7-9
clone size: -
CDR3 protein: CASSLGDSAYEQYF

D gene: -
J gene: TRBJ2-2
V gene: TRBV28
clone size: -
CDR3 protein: CASSLQLSSGELFF

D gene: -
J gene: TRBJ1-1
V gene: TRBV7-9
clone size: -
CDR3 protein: CASSLVTNTEAFF

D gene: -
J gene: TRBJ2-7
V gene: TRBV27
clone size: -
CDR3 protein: CASSRLGYEQYF

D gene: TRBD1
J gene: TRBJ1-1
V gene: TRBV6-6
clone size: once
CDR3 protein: CASSQTGVGTEAFF

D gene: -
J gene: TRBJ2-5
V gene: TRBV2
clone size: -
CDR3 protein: CASRASFPETQYF

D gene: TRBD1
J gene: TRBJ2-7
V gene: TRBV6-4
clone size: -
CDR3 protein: CASRGQGLCEQYF

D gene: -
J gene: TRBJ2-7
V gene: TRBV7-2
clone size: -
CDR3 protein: CASSVTYEQYF

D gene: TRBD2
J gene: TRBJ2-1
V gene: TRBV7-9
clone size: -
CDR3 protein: CASSLDSGRPSGEQFF

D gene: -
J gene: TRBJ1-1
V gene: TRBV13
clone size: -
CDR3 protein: CASSLGAWAHRQTNTEAFF

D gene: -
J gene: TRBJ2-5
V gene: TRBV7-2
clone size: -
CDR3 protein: CASSSGTWETQYF

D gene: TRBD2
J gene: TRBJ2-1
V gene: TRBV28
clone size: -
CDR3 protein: CASSKRDSYNEQFF

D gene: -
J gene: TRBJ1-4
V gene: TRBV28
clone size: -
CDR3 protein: CASSSARLFF

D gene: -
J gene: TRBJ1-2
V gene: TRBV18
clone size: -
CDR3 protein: CASSISPGEANYGYTF

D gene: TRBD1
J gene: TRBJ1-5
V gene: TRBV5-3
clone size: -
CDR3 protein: CARSSARDRDHQPQHF

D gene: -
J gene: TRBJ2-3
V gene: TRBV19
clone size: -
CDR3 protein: CASTDRGITDTQYF

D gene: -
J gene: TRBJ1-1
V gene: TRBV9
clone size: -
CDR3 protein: CASSVQGGNTEAFF

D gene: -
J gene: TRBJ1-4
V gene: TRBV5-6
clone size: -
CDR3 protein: CASSSTGLQNEKLFF